The entry below gives a single T cell receptor beta chain sequence along with its context. V was pared by 3 bases and J by 9 bases, with 8 bases of the junction left unmatched. CDR3 size: 15 residues. Germline assignment: CDR1 SGHDT and CDR2 YYEEEE. Original analysis: Amplifying reference gene primers gave estimates of nucleated cell counts. Libraries were prepared by immunoSEQ multiplex PCR; TCRdb keeps only in-frame clonotypes and omits some of them. The V and J calls and clone size were taken over from that table, and D and trimming were inferred from the DNA. The table lists about 280,000 clones, 85% of them singletons. This sample was included in a study of blood T cell repertoires in COVID-19. Study-level information: Collection of acute and convalescent COVID-19 samples took place in the United States, Italy and Spain. T cells, B-cell-depleted T cells, or PBMCs provided the cDNA or gDNA that served as material.

This clonotype originated in a man over 45 with active or convalescent COVID-19. Sequencing used peripheral blood. The V and J genes are TRBV5-6 and TRBJ2-1; TRBD2 matches at 11 bases. The chain's CDR3 is CASSSLSGRAGEQFF. In DNA, the CDR3 is TGTGCCAGCAGCTCACTTAGCGGGAGGGCCGGTGAGCAGTTCTTC.